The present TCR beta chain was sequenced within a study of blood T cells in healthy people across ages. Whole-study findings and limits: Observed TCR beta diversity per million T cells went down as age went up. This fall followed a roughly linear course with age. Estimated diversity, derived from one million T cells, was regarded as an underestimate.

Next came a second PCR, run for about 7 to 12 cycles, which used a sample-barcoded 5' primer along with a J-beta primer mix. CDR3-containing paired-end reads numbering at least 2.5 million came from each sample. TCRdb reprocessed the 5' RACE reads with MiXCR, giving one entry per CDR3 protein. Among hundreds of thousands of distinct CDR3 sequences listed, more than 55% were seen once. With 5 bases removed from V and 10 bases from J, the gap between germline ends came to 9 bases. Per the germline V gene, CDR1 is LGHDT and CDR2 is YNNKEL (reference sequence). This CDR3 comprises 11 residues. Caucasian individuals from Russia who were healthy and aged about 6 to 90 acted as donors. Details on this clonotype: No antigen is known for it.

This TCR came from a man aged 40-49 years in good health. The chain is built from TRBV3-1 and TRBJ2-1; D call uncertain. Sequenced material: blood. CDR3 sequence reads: CASSRTPEQFF. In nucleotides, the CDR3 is TGTGCCAGCAGCAGAACCCCCGAGCAGTTCTTC.